This T cell receptor (beta chain) was retrieved from a study of blood T cell repertoires in COVID-19. Study summary: T cells, B-cell-depleted T cells, or PBMCs supplied cDNA or gDNA.

This CDR3 comprises 16 residues. Germline trimming cut 8 bases from V and 0 bases from J; bases unmatched to any gene: 11. Germline V gives CDR1 SQVTM, CDR2 ANQGSEA. Original methodology: Quantification of nucleated cells was approximated via reference gene primer amplification. TCRdb's copy holds only in-frame clones and misses some; the assay was immunoSEQ multiplex PCR. The V and J calls and clone size were taken over from that table, and D and trimming were inferred from the DNA. The profile shows 180,000 or so clones, roughly 81% of them singletons. The Seattle patients, enrolled during active infection, were followed longitudinally.

The chain combines TRBV29-1 with TRBJ2-2; TRBD1 aligns across 8 bases. Specimen: peripheral blood. The clonotype was recovered from a woman in her thirties or forties with COVID-19, enrolled during active disease. The CDR3 DNA reads TGCAGCTGCCAAAGACAGGGGAGACCGAACACCGGGGAGCTGTTTTTT. This translates into CSCQRQGRPNTGELFF.